This T cell receptor (beta chain) derives from a study of cytomegalovirus exposure and HLA in healthy donors. As to this clone: What it binds is not known.

Deletions cut 3 bases from V and 4 bases from J, with 16 bases between. The CDR3 runs to 15 residues. In the PCR, 60 Vbeta and 13 Jbeta primers were used. Repertoires were generated with immunoSEQ multiplex PCR, while TCRdb's copy carries only in-frame clones and drops some. The data show 80,000 to 100,000 clones, around 80% seen once. Study-level findings and limits: Some V segments, including TRBV6-2 and TRBV6-3, were excluded as indistinguishable.

This TCR was sampled from a man in his thirties or forties in good health and CMV-seronegative. The chain combines TRBV5-3 with TRBJ1-1; a possible D gene is TRBD1 (6 bases). TRBV5-3 is flagged as an ORF with uncertain function. Sample: PBMCs. The CDR3 coding sequence is TGTGCCAGAAGCTGGGGGCTGGGGGAGTCCACTGAAGCTTTCTTT. Translation: CARSWGLGESTEAFF.